Presented here are 21 T cell receptor beta chains from one specimen sequenced in a study of blood T cell repertoires in COVID-19. The table came from immunoSEQ multiplex PCR; TCRdb's copy has only in-frame clones and leaves some out. The table has about 82,000 clones, around 89% seen once. Sequences were obtained from PBMCs or T cells enriched from blood (not recorded which). These receptors were obtained from a woman in her 50s with acute COVID-19.

V gene TRBV27 combines with J gene TRBJ1-1; D not resolved. V dropped 8 bases and J dropped 3 bases, with 10 bases sitting between them. The CDR3 extends over 12 amino acids. CDR1 MNHEY and CDR2 SMNVEV come from the germline V gene (reference sequence). CDR3 nucleotides: TGTGCCAGCCGTGCAGGCGACACTGAAGCTTTCTTT. Translated: CASRAGDTEAFF.

This CDR3 is CASSEPGINYGYTF. The CDR3 DNA follows: TGTGCCAGCAGTGAACCAGGCATTAACTATGGCTACACCTTC. The chain combines TRBV25-1 with TRBJ1-2; D gene ambiguous. The V and J ends lost 2 bases and 1 base respectively, with 8 bases between them. Per the germline V gene, CDR1 is MGHDK and CDR2 is SYGVNS. The CDR3 is 14 amino acids.

The chain recombines TRBV10-2 with TRBJ2-3; 8 bases fit TRBD2. This CDR3 comprises 14 residues. The junction had 5 bases not matched to a gene; V was cut back by 6 bases and J by 3 bases. CDR1 is WSHSY, CDR2 SAAADI, per germline. CDR3 in amino acids: CASRDSGETDTQYF. The CDR3 nucleotides are TGCGCCAGCAGAGATAGCGGGGAGACAGATACGCAGTATTTT.

This chain joins TRBV11-3 and TRBJ2-3, with 8 bases identical to TRBD1. The CDR3 has 12 residues. The V gene end was trimmed by 6 bases and the J gene end by 10 bases; junction bases not matched to a gene: 6. CDR1 SGHNT and CDR2 YENEEA come from the germline V gene. The CDR3 loop is CASSSTGAAQYF. As DNA, the CDR3 is TGTGCCAGCAGTTCGACAGGGGCCGCGCAGTATTTT.

This chain connects TRBV7-2 to TRBJ2-2, with TRBD2 matching over 9 bases. The trim removed 5 bases at V and 7 bases at J, leaving 8 bases unmatched. Germline CDR1 reads SGHTA; CDR2 reads FQGNSA. The CDR3 is 15 amino acids. Written as DNA, the CDR3 is TGTGCCAGCAGCCTCGGGACTAGCAGGAACGGGGAGCTGTTTTTT. Translating gives CASSLGTSRNGELFF.

A single count supports this clone. The CDR3 loop reads CASSEAASRSYEQYF. As DNA, the CDR3 is TGTGCCAGCAGTGAAGCGGCTAGCCGTTCCTACGAGCAGTACTTC. The J gene is TRBJ2-7, the V gene TRBV2; D might be TRBD2 (5 bases). The CDR3 length is 15 residues. The V gene lost 0 bases and the J gene lost 1 base, with 10 bases spanning the gap. CDR1 and CDR2 from the germline V gene are SNHLY and FYNNEI.

The chain uses TRBV5-1 and TRBJ1-1; 7 positions match TRBD1. This CDR3 comprises 15 residues. From germline, CDR1 is SGHRS and CDR2 YFSETQ. The V gene end was trimmed by 3 bases and the J gene end by 3 bases; junction bases not matched to a gene: 8. The CDR3 DNA follows: TGCGCCAGCAGCTCCCACAGGGGTGCGGACACTGAAGCTTTCTTT. Translated: CASSSHRGADTEAFF.

The chain recombines TRBV19 with TRBJ1-1; 7 positions match TRBD1. The J segment lost 1 base and the V segment lost 6 bases, leaving 8 bases of the junction unmatched. The CDR3 extends over 15 amino acids. From germline, CDR1 is LNHDA and CDR2 SQIVND (reference sequence). DNA for the CDR3: TGTGCCAGTAGCTCCGGACAGGCGGAGAACACTGAAGCTTTCTTT. Protein product: CASSSGQAENTEAFF.

Only one count was recorded for this clone. This sequence joins TRBV18 and TRBJ2-7; TRBD1 agrees at 7 bases. V lost 3 bases to trimming and J lost 2 bases; unmatched junction nucleotides: 4. Germline CDR1 and CDR2: KGHSH and LQKENI. The CDR3 has 14 residues. Here the CDR3 reads CASSPRDSAYEQYF. The CDR3 DNA reads as TGTGCCAGCTCACCCCGGGACAGCGCCTACGAGCAGTACTTC.

This clone was detected once. The rearrangement links TRBV5-1 to TRBJ2-7, with a tentative D call TRBD1 (6 bases). Germline CDR1 and CDR2: SGHRS and YFSETQ. This CDR3 is built from 19 residues. V was cut by 2 bases and J by 2 bases, with 26 bases left in between. The CDR3 sequence is CASSFGLLRDDRRPYEQYF. In DNA, the CDR3 is TGCGCCAGCAGCTTTGGTTTGTTAAGGGACGACAGGAGACCCTACGAGCAGTACTTC.

V gene TRBV7-3 combines with J gene TRBJ1-4; D not resolved. Trimming removed 5 bases from V and 7 bases from J, with 20 bases in between. Germline assignment: CDR1 SGHTA and CDR2 FQGTGA. CDR3 length: 16 amino acids. CDR3 amino acids: CASSIPTLRAGEKLFF. In DNA, the CDR3 is TGTGCCAGCAGCATACCTACTCTGCGGGCAGGTGAAAAACTGTTTTTT.

The chain couples TRBV29-1 to TRBJ2-2; D may be TRBD2 (5 bases). CDR3 length: 13 residues. The germline gives CDR1 SQVTM, CDR2 ANQGSEA. V was pared by 2 bases and J by 6 bases, with 10 bases between. The CDR3 here is CSVESGESGELFF. The CDR3 DNA sequence: TGCAGCGTTGAATCCGGGGAGTCCGGGGAGCTGTTTTTT.

The rearrangement links TRBV7-2 to TRBJ2-5, with TRBD1 matching 9 bases. The trim removed 5 bases at V and 2 bases at J, leaving 6 bases unmatched. Per the germline V gene, CDR1 is SGHTA and CDR2 is FQGNSA. The CDR3 loop spans 15 amino acids. DNA for the CDR3: TGTGCCAGCAGCCCCTGGGACAGGGTGCAAGAGACCCAGTACTTC. Amino acid sequence: CASSPWDRVQETQYF.

CDR3 bases: TGCAGCGTTGAAGGGCCTCTCGGAGCGGGAGGGTTCTACGAGCAGTACTTC. Translating gives CSVEGPLGAGGFYEQYF. The chain uses TRBV29-1 and TRBJ2-7; 10 nucleotides match TRBD2. The CDR3 covers 17 residues. Germline CDR1 SQVTM, CDR2 ANQGSEA. The ends lost 1 base at V and 3 bases at J; junction bases unmatched: 12.

The J gene is TRBJ1-2, the V gene TRBV6-5, with 7 positions matching TRBD1. The CDR3 is made up of 14 amino acids. Per germline, CDR1 MNHEY and CDR2 SVGAGI. The V segment lost 5 bases and the J segment 0 bases; nucleotides outside the gene matches: 3. CDR3 in amino acids: CASSPGTANYGYTF. Here the CDR3 DNA reads TGTGCCAGCAGTCCCGGGACAGCTAACTATGGCTACACCTTC.

The count of this clone is one. The chain combines TRBV30 with TRBJ1-2; D call uncertain. The germline V and J ends were trimmed by 0 bases and 6 bases, with 5 bases remaining between them. The CDR3 sequence is 11 residues long. Germline V gene sequence: CDR1 GTSNPN, CDR2 SVGIG (reference sequence). This CDR3 is CAWSVSDGYTF. CDR3 DNA sequence: TGTGCCTGGAGTGTTTCGGATGGCTACACCTTC.

This chain uses TRBV11-3 with TRBJ2-3; D might be TRBD2 (6 bases). CDR1 is SGHNT and CDR2 is YENEEA in the germline V gene. Trimming pared 1 base from V and 4 bases from J, leaving 12 bases between. The CDR3 length is 15 residues. This chain's CDR3 is CASSLAGEVADTQYF. CDR3 nucleotides: TGTGCCAGCAGCTTAGCGGGAGAGGTGGCAGATACGCAGTATTTT.

The chain carries TRBV19 and TRBJ2-1, with 9 bases aligning to TRBD2. Germline CDR1 and CDR2: LNHDA and SQIVND (reference sequence). The CDR3 is 18 amino acids. Trimming at V came to 3 bases and at J to 2 bases, leaving 11 bases not matched to a gene. Here the CDR3 reads CASSMPRASGNTYNEQFF. CDR3 nucleotides: TGTGCCAGTAGTATGCCCCGGGCTAGCGGGAATACCTACAATGAGCAGTTCTTC.

This sequence joins TRBV10-1 and TRBJ2-1; D unclear. The length of the CDR3 is 15 residues. Germline V gives CDR1 WNHNN, CDR2 SYGVQD (reference sequence). The V end lost 5 bases, the J end lost 2 bases, and 13 bases lay between the germline ends. CDR3 in amino acids: CASSSPTSPYNEQFF. As DNA, the CDR3 is TGCGCCAGCAGTAGCCCTACCTCCCCCTACAATGAGCAGTTCTTC.

The table lists this clone with a few counts. The gene calls are TRBV6-5 and TRBJ1-2; 11 bases fit TRBD1. The germline gives CDR1 MNHEY, CDR2 SVGAGI. The CDR3 has 14 residues. Unmatched junction bases numbered 6, after V lost 8 bases and J lost 4 bases. The CDR3 spells CASAGTGGSYGYTF. The CDR3 DNA sequence: TGTGCCAGCGCGGGGACAGGGGGTAGCTATGGCTACACCTTC.

The rearrangement uses TRBV19 and TRBJ1-2, with D hard to call. The CDR3 extends over 14 amino acids. Germline V lookup: CDR1 LNHDA, CDR2 SQIVND (reference sequence). V lost 5 bases and J lost 3, with 13 bases in between. For the CDR3, the DNA is TGTGCCAGTAGTCGCACGGGGAGAGACTATGGCTACACCTTC. It codes for CASSRTGRDYGYTF.